This T cell receptor beta chain came from a study of shared clonotypes between healthy human individuals. Notes on the study in general: Rarefaction showed that sequencing of sorted subsets was incomplete (despite large depth). The small donor group covered limited genetic and exposure diversity.

Remarks on this clone: Its antigen remains unidentified. The same CDR3 is also encoded by other DNA sequences in this sample.

The J segment lost 1 base and the V segment lost 1 base, leaving 2 bases of the junction unmatched. In germline, CDR1 is SGHVS, CDR2 FNYEAQ. The CDR3 consists of 15 residues. Cells designated naive CD8 were CD45RO-negative and were positively selected for CCR7, with terminally differentiated effector memory CD45RA+ cells excluded. Per the original methods: ImmunoSEQ sequences covered only the junction and lacked quality scores; filtering therefore differed. Repertoires were generated with immunoSEQ multiplex PCR, while TCRdb's copy carries only in-frame clones and drops some. Clone size and the V and J calls come from that table; the DNA yielded D and trimming. Of about 1,900,000 clones in the sample, less than 95% were seen once.

This clonotype was obtained from a man in his late teens or twenties in good health. The chain couples TRBV7-6 to TRBJ2-7, with 9 positions matching TRBD2. The sample comprised naive CD8+ T cells sorted from blood. DNA of the CDR3: TGTGCCAGCAGCTTAGGGCTAGCGGGATCCTACGAGCAGTACTTC. Residues: CASSLGLAGSYEQYF.